This TCR beta chain is from a study of shared clonotypes between healthy human individuals. The V end was cut by 2 bases, the J end by 1 base, with 11 bases between. Germline CDR1 and CDR2: SEHNR and FQNEAQ (reference sequence). The CDR3 totals 15 residues. The table came from immunoSEQ multiplex PCR; TCRdb's copy has only in-frame clones and leaves some out. The sample carries 2 million to 2.5 million clones, around 95% recorded once. The TCR comes from a man aged 18 to 29 in good health. The specimen sequenced was naive CD4+ T cells sorted from blood. Subset given: CD45RA+ positively selected. V and J are TRBV7-9 and TRBJ1-2; D gene ambiguous. In DNA, the CDR3 is TGTGCCAGCAGCTTAACCGGCCGAAATAACTATGGCTACACCTTC. The encoded protein is CASSLTGRNNYGYTF.